This TCR beta chain was identified during a study of T cell responses to AZD1222 COVID-19 vaccine. Assay used: immunoSEQ multiplex PCR; TCRdb lists only in-frame clones, some missing. The sample includes about 150,000 clones, about 89% of them seen just once. Study results and caveats: Two doses of AZD1222 preceded a rise in Spike-specific TCR breadth and depth. CD4 TCRs associated with vaccination spanned spike, dominating at 160-218 and 743-854. Most donors were white British and more were female, and clonal diversity was possibly underestimated. Repertoire collection took place solely once the T cell response had peaked.

Germline CDR1 SGHTA, CDR2 FQGTGA. V was cut by 2 bases and J by 7 bases, with 9 bases left in between. CDR3 length: 14 amino acids. In its sample, this clone was seen once. Antigen: not known. This rearrangement joins TRBV7-3 to TRBJ1-6; D remains unclear. The receptor was derived from an adult in good health. The specimen was peripheral blood, collected on day 0 of MenACWY control vaccination. The CDR3 spells CASSLLHGNSPLHF. The CDR3 nucleotides read TGTGCCAGCAGCTTATTGCACGGAAATTCACCCCTCCACTTT.